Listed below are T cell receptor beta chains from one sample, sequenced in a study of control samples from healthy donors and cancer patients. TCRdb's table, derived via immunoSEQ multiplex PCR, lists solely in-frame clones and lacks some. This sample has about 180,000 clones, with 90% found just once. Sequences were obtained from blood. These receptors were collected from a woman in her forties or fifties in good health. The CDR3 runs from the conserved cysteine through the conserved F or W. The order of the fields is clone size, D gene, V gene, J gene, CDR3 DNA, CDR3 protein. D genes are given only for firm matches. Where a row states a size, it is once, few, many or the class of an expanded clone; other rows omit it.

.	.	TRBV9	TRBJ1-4	TGTGCCAGCAGCGCGACTAATGACGAAAAACTGTTTTTT	CASSATNDEKLFF
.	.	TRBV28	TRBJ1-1	TGTGCCAGCAGTTCCTTCGGGGAAACTGAAGCTTTCTTT	CASSSFGETEAFF
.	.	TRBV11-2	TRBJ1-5	TGTGCCAGCAGCCTGGAGAGGGCGAGTCAGCCCCAGCATTTT	CASSLERASQPQHF
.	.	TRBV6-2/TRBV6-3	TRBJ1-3	TGTGCCAGCAGTATGCCTTATACTGGAAACACCATATATTTT	CASSMPYTGNTIYF
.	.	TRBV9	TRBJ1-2	TGTGCCAGCGGAGGGGGGACGGAAGGCTATGGCTACACCTTC	CASGGGTEGYGYTF
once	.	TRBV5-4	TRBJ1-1	TGTGCCAGCAGCTTGATACATACAAGCCTGAACACTGAAGCTTTCTTT	CASSLIHTSLNTEAFF
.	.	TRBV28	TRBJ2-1	TGTGCCAGCGCCAGCTACAATGAGCAGTTCTTC	CASASYNEQFF
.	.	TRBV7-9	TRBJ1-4	TGTGCCAGCAGCTTATCCAGGACCCGACTACTGCATGAAAAACTGTTTTTT	CASSLSRTRLLHEKLFF
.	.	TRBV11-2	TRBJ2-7	TGTGCCAGCAGCTTAAGTAAAGACTGGTCCTTTTTGCAGTACTTC	CASSLSKDWSFLQYF
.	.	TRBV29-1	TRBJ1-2	TGCAGCGTTGTGGGGTCAAACTATGGCTACACCTTC	CSVVGSNYGYTF
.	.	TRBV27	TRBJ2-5	TGTGCCAGCAGCCCTTCGAGAGAGACCCAGTACTTC	CASSPSRETQYF
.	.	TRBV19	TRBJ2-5	TGTGCCAGCGCCGAAGGTTGGCGAGAGACCCAGTACTTC	CASAEGWRETQYF
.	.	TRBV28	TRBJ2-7	TGTGCCAGCAGCCAGGACAGTGTCGAGCAGTACTTC	CASSQDSVEQYF
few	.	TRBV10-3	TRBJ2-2	TGTGCCATCAGCCGAGCGGGACAATCGAACACCGGGGAGCTGTTTTTT	CAISRAGQSNTGELFF
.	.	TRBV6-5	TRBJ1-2	TGTGCCAGCAGTCCGGACAGCGGCTATGGCTACACCTTC	CASSPDSGYGYTF
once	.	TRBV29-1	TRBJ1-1	TGCAGCGGGTCCTTCTATACGAACACTGAAGCTTTCTTT	CSGSFYTNTEAFF
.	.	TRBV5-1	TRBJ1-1	TGCGCCAGCAGCTTGAGTCGGGGGATAGTGAACACTGAAGCTTTCTTT	CASSLSRGIVNTEAFF
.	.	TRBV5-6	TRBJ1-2	TGTGCCAGCAGCTTCGGTGGTGGTGGCTACACCTTC	CASSFGGGGYTF
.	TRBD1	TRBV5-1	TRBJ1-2	TGCGCCAGCAGCCCCGGGACAGTTCGTTATGGCTACACCTTC	CASSPGTVRYGYTF
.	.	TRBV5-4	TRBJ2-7	TGTGCCAGCAGCTGGGGGGACGGGTCCTACGAGCAGTACTTC	CASSWGDGSYEQYF
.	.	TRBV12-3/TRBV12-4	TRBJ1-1	TGTGCCAGCAGTTTATTCAAAAGAGCTTTCTTT	CASSLFKRAFF
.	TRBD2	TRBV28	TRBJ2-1	TGTGCCAGCAGTTTCTGGGGAGGGGACAATGAGCAGTTCTTC	CASSFWGGDNEQFF
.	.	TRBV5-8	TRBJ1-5	TGTGCCAGCAGTAGAGGAGGGGATCAGCCCCAGCATTTT	CASSRGGDQPQHF
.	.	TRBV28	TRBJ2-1	TGTGCCAGCAGTTTACTGGGGCAGAGCTCCTACAATGAGCAGTTCTTC	CASSLLGQSSYNEQFF
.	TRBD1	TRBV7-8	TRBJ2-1	TGTGCCAGCAGCTTAATCACAGGGGCCCAGAGCTCCTACAATGAGCAGTTCTTC	CASSLITGAQSSYNEQFF
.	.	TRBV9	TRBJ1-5	TGTGCCAGCTCCCTTGTCCCCGACGTAGGGGCCCAGCATTTT	CASSLVPDVGAQHF
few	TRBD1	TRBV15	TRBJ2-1	TGTGCCACCAGCAGAGATGGGGGAAAGGGGGCGGCCTCCTACAATGAGCAGTTCTTC	CATSRDGGKGAASYNEQFF
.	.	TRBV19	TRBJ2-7	TGTGCCAGTAGCAGGTCGGGCGGGGGCCGGCCCTACGAGCAGTACTTC	CASSRSGGGRPYEQYF
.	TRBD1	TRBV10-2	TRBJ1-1	TGCGCCAGCAGAACCAGGGGGCACGGTGAAGCTTTCTTT	CASRTRGHGEAFF
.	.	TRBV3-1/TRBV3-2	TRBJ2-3	TGTGCCAGCAGCCAAGACTTTTTTTGGTCAGATACGCAGTATTTT	CASSQDFFWSDTQYF
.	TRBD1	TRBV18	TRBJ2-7	TGTGCCAGCTCACCCCAAAGAGGGGGCACGGACGAGCAGTACTTC	CASSPQRGGTDEQYF
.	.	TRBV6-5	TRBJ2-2	TGTGCCAGCAGTAACGGGACACAAAACACCGGGGAGCTGTTTTTT	CASSNGTQNTGELFF